These 9 T cell receptor beta chains came from one sample sequenced in a study of shared clonotypes between healthy human individuals. Sequenced by immunoSEQ multiplex PCR; TCRdb stores in-frame clones only, minus some. The sample consists of approximately 640,000 clones, 72% of them appearing once. The sequencing sample was made of memory CD4+ T cells sorted from blood. Subset meaning: CD45RA-negative fraction. These receptors all come from a young woman in good health.

This chain connects TRBV28 to TRBJ2-4; perhaps TRBD1 as D (5 bases). The CDR3 covers 16 residues. Deletions cut 4 bases from V and 1 base from J, with 14 bases between. Germline V CDR1 and CDR2: MDHEN, SYDVKM. The CDR3 loop reads CASSSQHQGAKNIQYF. CDR3 in DNA: TGTGCCAGCAGTTCCCAACACCAGGGCGCCAAAAACATTCAGTACTTC.

The table lists this clone with a few counts. Other DNA sequences in the sample encode the same CDR3. The CDR3 loop reads CASSRDLYNEQFF. The CDR3 bases are TGTGCCAGCAGCCGGGACCTTTACAATGAGCAGTTCTTC. The chain uses TRBV14 and TRBJ2-1; D may be TRBD1 or TRBD2 (5 bases each). This CDR3 comprises 13 residues. Deletions cut 4 bases from V and 4 bases from J, with 8 bases between. The germline CDR1 and CDR2 sequences are SGHDN and FVKESK.

The chain carries TRBV27 and TRBJ2-1; 8 bases agree with TRBD2. The CDR3 contains 20 residues. Trimming took 2 bases from V and 7 from J; bases not matched to a gene: 22. The V gene's germline CDR1 is MNHEY and CDR2 SMNVEV (reference sequence). The CDR3 DNA is TGTGCCAGCAGTTTAATCGGGGGGGTCATGGTCCGGCTAGCGTTGAATGAGCAGTTCTTC. It specifies CASSLIGGVMVRLALNEQFF.

The chain uses TRBV6-6 and TRBJ2-2; D perhaps matches TRBD1 (5 bases). The CDR3 runs to 16 residues. Germline V CDR1 and CDR2: MNHNY, SVGAGI (reference sequence). The V end was cut by 0 bases, the J end by 0 bases, with 8 bases between. CDR3 in DNA: TGTGCCAGCAGTTACTCGACAGTCCCGAACACCGGGGAGCTGTTTTTT. Its protein product is CASSYSTVPNTGELFF.

As concerns this clone: At the DNA level, this CDR3 is encoded by other sequences in the same sample as well. The V call is TRBV27, the J call TRBJ1-5; TRBD1 aligns across 7 bases. CDR1 is MNHEY, CDR2 SMNVEV, per germline (reference sequence). The CDR3 is 15 amino acids. V lost 6 bases and J lost 4; bases outside the gene matches: 9. The CDR3 sequence is CASSLLAGGNQPQHF. CDR3 bases: TGTGCCAGCAGCCTTCTGGCAGGGGGTAATCAGCCCCAGCATTTT.

This rearrangement joins TRBV19 to TRBJ1-4; TRBD1 is a possible D gene (6 bases). Germline CDR1 LNHDA, CDR2 SQIVND (reference sequence). This CDR3 spans 16 amino acids. Trimming removed 1 base at V and 12 bases at J, with 21 bases between. The CDR3 nucleotides are TGTGCCAGTAGTATAGTACGGGACAAGCCATCTGATCAACTGTTTTTT. This sequence encodes CASSIVRDKPSDQLFF.

V and J are TRBV5-1 and TRBJ2-5; no clear D gene. Germline CDR1 reads SGHRS; CDR2 reads YFSETQ. V lost 0 bases and J lost 1, with 13 bases in between. The CDR3 sequence is 16 residues long. CDR3 nucleotides: TGCGCCAGCAGCTTGGCTCATCTTGGTTCCCAAGAGACCCAGTACTTC. Translation: CASSLAHLGSQETQYF.

The chain carries TRBV7-7 and TRBJ2-2; 10 bases agree with TRBD2. J was trimmed by 7 bases and V by 5 bases; bases with no gene match: 7. The CDR3 totals 15 residues. Looked up from germline, CDR1 is SSHAT and CDR2 is FNYEAQ (reference sequence). This chain's CDR3 is CASSLIAGGVGELFF. In nucleotides, the CDR3 is TGTGCCAGCAGCCTTATAGCGGGAGGCGTCGGGGAGCTGTTTTTT.

The V gene is TRBV11-2, the J gene TRBJ2-1; 8 bases fit TRBD2. The V gene end was trimmed by 1 base and the J gene end by 4 bases; junction bases not matched to a gene: 6. Germline assignment: CDR1 SGHAT and CDR2 FQNNGV. The CDR3 sequence is 16 residues long. The CDR3 DNA reads as TGTGCCAGCAGCTTAGTGGGGTCTAGCGGGTACAATGAGCAGTTCTTC. Its protein is CASSLVGSSGYNEQFF. The full variable domain, with the rest looked up from reference TRBV11-2 and TRBJ2-1, is EAGVAQSPRYKIIEKRQSVAFWCNPISGHATLYWYQQILGQGPKLLIQFQNNGVVDDSQLPKDRFSAERLKGVDSTLKIQPAKLEDSAVYLCASSLVGSSGYNEQFFGPGTRLTVL.